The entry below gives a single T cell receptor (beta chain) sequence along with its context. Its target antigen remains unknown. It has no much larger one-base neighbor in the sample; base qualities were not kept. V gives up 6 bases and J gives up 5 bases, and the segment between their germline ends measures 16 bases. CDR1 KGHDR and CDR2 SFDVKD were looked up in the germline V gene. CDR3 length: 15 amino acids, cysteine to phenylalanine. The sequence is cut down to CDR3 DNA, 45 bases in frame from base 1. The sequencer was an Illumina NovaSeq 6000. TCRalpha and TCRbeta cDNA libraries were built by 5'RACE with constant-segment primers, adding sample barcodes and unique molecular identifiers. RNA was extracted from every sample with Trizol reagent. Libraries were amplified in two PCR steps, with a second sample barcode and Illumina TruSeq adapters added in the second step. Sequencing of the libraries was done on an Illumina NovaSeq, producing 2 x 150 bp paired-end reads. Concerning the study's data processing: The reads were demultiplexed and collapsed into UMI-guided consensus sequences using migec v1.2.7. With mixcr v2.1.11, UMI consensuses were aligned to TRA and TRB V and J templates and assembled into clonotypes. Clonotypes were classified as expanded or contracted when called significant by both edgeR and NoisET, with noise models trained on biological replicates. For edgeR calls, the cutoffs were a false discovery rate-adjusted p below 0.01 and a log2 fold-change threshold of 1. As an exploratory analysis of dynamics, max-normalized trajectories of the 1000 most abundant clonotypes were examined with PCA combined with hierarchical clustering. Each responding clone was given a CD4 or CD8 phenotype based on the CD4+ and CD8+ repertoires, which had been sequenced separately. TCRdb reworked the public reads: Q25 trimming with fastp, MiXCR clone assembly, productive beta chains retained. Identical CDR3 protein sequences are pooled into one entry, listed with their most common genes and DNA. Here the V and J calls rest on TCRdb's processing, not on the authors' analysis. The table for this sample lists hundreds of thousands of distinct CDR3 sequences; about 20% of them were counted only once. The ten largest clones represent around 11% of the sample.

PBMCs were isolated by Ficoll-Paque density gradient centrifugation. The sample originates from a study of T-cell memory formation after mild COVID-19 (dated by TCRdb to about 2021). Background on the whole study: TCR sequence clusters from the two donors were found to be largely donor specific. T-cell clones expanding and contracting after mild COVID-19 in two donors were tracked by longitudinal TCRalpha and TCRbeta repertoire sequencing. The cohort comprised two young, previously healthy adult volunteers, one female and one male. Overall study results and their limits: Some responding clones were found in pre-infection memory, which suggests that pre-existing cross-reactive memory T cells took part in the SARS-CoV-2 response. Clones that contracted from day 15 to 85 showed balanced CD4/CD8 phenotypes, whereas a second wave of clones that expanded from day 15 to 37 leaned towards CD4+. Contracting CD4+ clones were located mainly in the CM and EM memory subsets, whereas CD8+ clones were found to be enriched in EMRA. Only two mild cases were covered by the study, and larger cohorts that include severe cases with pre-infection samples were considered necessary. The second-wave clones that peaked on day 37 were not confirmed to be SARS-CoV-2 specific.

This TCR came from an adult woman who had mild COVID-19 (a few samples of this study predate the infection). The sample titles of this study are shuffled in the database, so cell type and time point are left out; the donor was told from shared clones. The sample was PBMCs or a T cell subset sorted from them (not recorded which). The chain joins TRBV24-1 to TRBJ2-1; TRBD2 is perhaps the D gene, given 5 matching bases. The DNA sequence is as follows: TGTGCCACCAGTCCCCAGGCTAGCAATGACAATGAGCAGTTCTTC. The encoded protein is CATSPQASNDNEQFF.